The 3 T cell receptor beta chains presented below share a single source sample, sequenced in a study of T cells in Graves' hyperthyroidism and ophthalmopathy. Template material for amplifying TCR beta CDR3 regions consisted of RNA transcripts. The HTBI set primed first-round TCR CDR3 RT-PCR. Using its own MiXCR run on the multiplex PCR reads, TCRdb lists one record per CDR3 protein. This table holds roughly 240,000 distinct CDR3 sequences, roughly 15% found once. Sample: blood. The receptors come from a woman aged 18-30 years with Graves' ophthalmopathy.

This clonotype was counted ten times or more. The V and J genes are TRBV6-2 or TRBV6-3 and TRBJ1-1, with 8 bases matching TRBD1. Trimming took 5 bases from V and 1 from J; bases not matched to a gene: 3. The CDR3 contains 14 residues. In germline, CDR1 is MNHEY, CDR2 SVGEGT. The CDR3 here is CASSPTGENTEAFF. CDR3 bases: TGTGCCAGCAGTCCGACAGGGGAGAACACTGAAGCTTTCTTT.

Note on this clonotype: Just one base apart from a much larger clone, this may be a read error. The chain has TRBV24-1 and TRBJ2-5, with 9 bases identical to TRBD1. Germline values: CDR1 KGHDR, CDR2 SFDVKD. V gave up 3 bases and J gave up 5 bases; unmatched junction bases: 6. The CDR3 is 15 residues long. The CDR3 loop reads CATSDGTGSAETQYF. The CDR3 DNA reads as TGTGCCACCAGTGATGGGACAGGGAGTGCCGAGACCCAGTACTTC.

This clonotype was recorded at least ten times. The rearrangement links TRBV13 to TRBJ2-6; D might be TRBD1 (6 bases). CDR3 length: 19 residues. The V end lost 6 bases, the J end lost 0 bases, and 21 bases lay between the germline ends. CDR1 and CDR2 from the germline V gene are PRHDT and FYEKMQ (reference sequence). CDR3 in DNA: TGTGCCAGCAGTTTTGCAACTCAGGGGTTTCGCTCTGGGGCCAACGTCCTGACTTTC. Residues: CASSFATQGFRSGANVLTF.